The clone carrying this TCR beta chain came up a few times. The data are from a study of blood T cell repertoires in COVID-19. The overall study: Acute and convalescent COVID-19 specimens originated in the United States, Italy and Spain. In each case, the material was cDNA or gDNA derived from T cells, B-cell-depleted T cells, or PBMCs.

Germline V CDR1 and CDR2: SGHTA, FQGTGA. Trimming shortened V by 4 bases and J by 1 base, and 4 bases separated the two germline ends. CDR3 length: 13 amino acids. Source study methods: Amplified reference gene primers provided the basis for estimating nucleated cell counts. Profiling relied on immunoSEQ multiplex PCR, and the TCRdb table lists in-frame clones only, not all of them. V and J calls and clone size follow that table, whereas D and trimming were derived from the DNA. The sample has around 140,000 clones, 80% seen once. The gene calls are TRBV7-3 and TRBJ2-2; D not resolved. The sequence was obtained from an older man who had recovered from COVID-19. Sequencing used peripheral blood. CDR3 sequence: CASSSLNTGELFF. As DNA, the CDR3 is TGTGCCAGCAGCTCCTTGAACACCGGGGAGCTGTTTTTT.